The 20 T cell receptor beta chains presented below share a single source sample, sequenced in a study of CD8+CD57+ T cells in acquired aplastic anemia. Using genomic DNA as the template, TCR beta VDJ and CDR3 profiling was carried out. Using its own MiXCR run on the reads, TCRdb lists one record per CDR3 protein. There are some 180,000 distinct CDR3 sequences in the sample; around 45% occur only once, and around 3% lies in the top ten. The sequencing input was sorted CD4+, CD8+, or CD8+CD57+ T cells (not recorded which) from PBMCs. The receptors were gathered from a human donor in good health.

The chain carries TRBV20-1 and TRBJ2-7, with 10 positions matching TRBD2. This CDR3 is built from 13 residues. After removal of 6 bases from V and 5 bases from J, the junction contained 7 bases not matched to a gene. CDR1 DFQATT and CDR2 SNEGSKA come from the germline V gene (reference sequence). The CDR3 region is CSAAGTSAHEQYF. The CDR3 region has the DNA TGCAGTGCGGCGGGGACTAGCGCTCACGAGCAGTACTTC.

In its sample, this clonotype was seen many times. The V and J genes are TRBV2 and TRBJ2-2; D tentatively reads TRBD1 or TRBD2 (5 bases each). The CDR3 totals 16 residues. Deletions cut 8 bases from V and 6 bases from J, with 22 bases between. Germline lookup yields CDR1 SNHLY and CDR2 FYNNEI. CDR3 residues: CASAPGRHVGAGELFF. The CDR3 nucleotides read TGTGCCAGCGCCCCGGGACGGCACGTGGGAGCCGGGGAGCTGTTTTTT.

This clonotype was seen ten or more times. This chain joins TRBV19 and TRBJ1-5; D is perhaps TRBD1 (6 bases). CDR1 is LNHDA, CDR2 SQIVND, per germline (reference sequence). The CDR3 extends over 14 amino acids. V was shortened by 5 bases and J by 8 bases, with 16 bases between the two germline ends. Written as DNA, the CDR3 is TGTGCCAGTAGTCCCCGGGGCAGGGGAAAGCCCCAGCATTTT. Its translation: CASSPRGRGKPQHF.

This clonotype has a count of ten or more. This chain uses TRBV3-1 with TRBJ2-7, with D possibly TRBD1 on 5 matching bases. Per the germline V gene, CDR1 is LGHDT and CDR2 is YNNKEL (reference sequence). The CDR3 has 13 amino acids. Trimming stripped 3 bases from V and 7 bases from J, with 13 bases between. CDR3 sequence: CASSQGGQGEQYF. In DNA, the CDR3 is TGTGCCAGCAGCCAGGGTGGGCAGGGAGAGCAGTACTTC.

This chain connects TRBV20-1 to TRBJ2-3; D remains ambiguous. V was shortened by 4 bases and J by 0 bases, with 11 bases between the two germline ends. Germline CDR1 reads DFQATT; CDR2 reads SNEGSKA (reference sequence). The CDR3 totals 14 residues. In nucleotides, the CDR3 is TGCAGTGCTAAGGAGCATTCTAGCACAGATACGCAGTATTTT. This codes for CSAKEHSSTDTQYF.

Only a few counts were recorded for this clonotype. V is TRBV15 and J is TRBJ2-4, with 8 bases that match TRBD1. The V segment lost 3 bases and the J segment 9 bases; nucleotides outside the gene matches: 7. Germline loops: CDR1 LNHNV, CDR2 YYDKDF (reference sequence). CDR3 length: 14 residues. DNA for the CDR3: TGTGCCACCAGCAGCTCCAGGGGGCCTAGCATTCAGTACTTC. It translates to CATSSSRGPSIQYF.

This clonotype was recorded a few times. The rearrangement joins TRBV30 to TRBJ2-5, with 8 bases fitting TRBD1. With 5 bases clipped from V and 8 bases from J, the junction kept 13 bases outside the gene matches. The CDR3 extends over 14 amino acids. The germline V gene has CDR1 GTSNPN and CDR2 SVGIG (reference sequence). The CDR3 nucleotides are TGTGCCTGGGGGGAAACAGGGGGTAAGAGAACCCAGTACTTC. Its translation is CAWGETGGKRTQYF.

The V and J genes are TRBV6-6 and TRBJ2-5, with D possibly called TRBD1 or TRBD2 (6 bases each). CDR1 is MNHNY, CDR2 SVGAGI, per germline (reference sequence). The CDR3 is made up of 13 amino acids. Trimming removed 8 bases at V and 5 bases at J, with 15 bases between. The CDR3 DNA reads TGTGCCAGCCGCCCGGGGGCTCCGGAGACCCAGTACTTC. It translates to CASRPGAPETQYF.

This clonotype came up a few times. The chain couples TRBV7-6 to TRBJ2-7; possible D gene TRBD1, 5 bases. Germline V lookup: CDR1 SGHVS, CDR2 FNYEAQ. This CDR3 is 13 amino acids long. V was cut by 5 bases and J by 5 bases, with 13 bases left in between. CDR3 sequence (DNA): TGTGCCAGCAGCACCTACAGGTCCCACGAGCAGTACTTC. It is translated as CASSTYRSHEQYF.

The chain is built from TRBV10-3 and TRBJ1-2, with D perhaps TRBD1 (5 bases). This CDR3 has 14 residues. Trimming pared 0 bases from V and 3 bases from J, leaving 8 bases between. Per the germline V gene, CDR1 is ENHRY and CDR2 is SYGVKD. The CDR3 DNA follows: TGTGCCATCAGTGAGTCGACAGAGCACTATGGCTACACCTTC. It translates to CAISESTEHYGYTF.

The rearrangement links TRBV5-5 to TRBJ2-5, with 9 bases identical to TRBD1. The germline gives CDR1 SGHKS, CDR2 YYEKEE (reference sequence). There are 15 residues in the CDR3. V shed 4 bases and J 5 bases; nucleotides not matched to a gene: 9. The CDR3: CASSQGQGSLETQYF. DNA of the CDR3: TGTGCCAGCAGCCAGGGACAGGGCAGCTTGGAGACCCAGTACTTC.

The sample holds many counts of this clonotype. The CDR3 is CSVDFRVANTEAFF. DNA of the CDR3: TGCAGCGTTGATTTTCGGGTTGCGAACACTGAAGCTTTCTTT. The rearrangement joins TRBV29-1 to TRBJ1-1; D remains ambiguous. CDR1 and CDR2 (germline): SQVTM, ANQGSEA. V was shortened by 3 bases and J by 1 base, with 12 bases between the two germline ends. CDR3 length equals 14 residues.

The V and J genes are TRBV29-1 and TRBJ2-1, with TRBD1 matching 7 bases. This CDR3 is built from 15 residues. Per germline, CDR1 SQVTM and CDR2 ANQGSEA. V lost 6 bases, J lost 3 bases, and 11 bases stayed unmatched. The CDR3 DNA reads TGCAGCGTAAACCCGGATGGGGACAGCTACAATGAGCAGTTCTTC. This sequence encodes CSVNPDGDSYNEQFF.

This clonotype was detected many times. This chain uses TRBV6-1 with TRBJ2-1, with D perhaps matching TRBD1 (5 bases). Trimming left V 6 bases short and J 0 bases short, with 9 bases between. Germline CDR1 reads MNHNS; CDR2 reads SASEGT. The CDR3 is 14 amino acids. The CDR3 protein is CASSTGSSYNEQFF. As DNA, the CDR3 is TGTGCCAGCAGCACAGGTAGCTCCTACAATGAGCAGTTCTTC.

This clonotype was seen ten or more times. This chain's CDR3 is CATSRSDGGNQPQHF. In DNA form, the CDR3 reads TGTGCCACCAGCAGATCGGACGGGGGTAATCAGCCCCAGCATTTT. The chain links TRBV15 to TRBJ1-5; possible D gene TRBD1, 5 bases. From germline, CDR1 is LNHNV and CDR2 YYDKDF (reference sequence). This CDR3 comprises 15 residues. V was shortened by 2 bases and J by 4 bases, with 12 bases between the two germline ends. Variable domain in full (rest from reference TRBV15 and TRBJ1-5): DAMVIQNPRYQVTQFGKPVTLSCSQTLNHNVMYWYQQKSSQAPKLLFHYYDKDFNNEADTPDNFQSRRPNTSFCFLDIRSPGLGDTAMYLCATSRSDGGNQPQHFGDGTRLSIL.

J is TRBJ1-1 and V is TRBV6-5; D gene uncertain. The CDR3 sequence is 10 residues long. The germline V gene has CDR1 MNHEY and CDR2 SVGAGI. The CDR3 loop reads CAHGRGEAFF. The CDR3 region has the DNA TGTGCTCATGGCCGGGGTGAAGCTTTCTTT.

This clonotype was counted between two and nine times. V and J are TRBV6-1 and TRBJ2-3, with TRBD1 matching over 8 bases. Germline V lookup: CDR1 MNHNS, CDR2 SASEGT. The trim removed 7 bases at V and 1 base at J, leaving 10 bases unmatched. The CDR3 length is 16 residues. The CDR3 DNA is TGTGCCAGCATTGGGAGGAGGACAGGGCGCACAGATACGCAGTATTTT. This translates into CASIGRRTGRTDTQYF.

The V and J genes are TRBV5-5 and TRBJ1-1, with D possibly matching TRBD1 (5 bases). Germline loops: CDR1 SGHKS, CDR2 YYEKEE (reference sequence). The CDR3 is 13 amino acids. V was shortened by 4 bases and J by 2 bases, with 9 bases between the two germline ends. The CDR3 DNA is TGTGCCAGCAGCACAGGACACAACACTGAAGCTTTCTTT. Its translation: CASSTGHNTEAFF.

This clonotype has at least ten counts. The genes are TRBV24-1 and TRBJ2-2; 8 nucleotides line up with TRBD2. Per germline, CDR1 KGHDR and CDR2 SFDVKD. V dropped 11 bases and J dropped 2; count of bases not matched to a gene: 12. This CDR3 comprises 16 residues. This CDR3 reads CAIGVGTSTNTGELFF. Written as DNA, the CDR3 is TGTGCCATCGGGGTGGGGACTAGTACTAACACCGGGGAGCTGTTTTTT.

This clonotype has at least ten counts. The rearrangement links TRBV11-2 to TRBJ2-7; TRBD2 matches at 8 bases. CDR3 size: 14 residues. Per the germline V gene, CDR1 is SGHAT and CDR2 is FQNNGV. Trimming removed 4 bases from V and 3 bases from J; junction bases left unmatched: 5. CDR3 amino acids: CASSSAGTSYEQYF. The CDR3 bases are TGTGCCAGCAGCTCCGCCGGGACTAGCTACGAGCAGTACTTC.